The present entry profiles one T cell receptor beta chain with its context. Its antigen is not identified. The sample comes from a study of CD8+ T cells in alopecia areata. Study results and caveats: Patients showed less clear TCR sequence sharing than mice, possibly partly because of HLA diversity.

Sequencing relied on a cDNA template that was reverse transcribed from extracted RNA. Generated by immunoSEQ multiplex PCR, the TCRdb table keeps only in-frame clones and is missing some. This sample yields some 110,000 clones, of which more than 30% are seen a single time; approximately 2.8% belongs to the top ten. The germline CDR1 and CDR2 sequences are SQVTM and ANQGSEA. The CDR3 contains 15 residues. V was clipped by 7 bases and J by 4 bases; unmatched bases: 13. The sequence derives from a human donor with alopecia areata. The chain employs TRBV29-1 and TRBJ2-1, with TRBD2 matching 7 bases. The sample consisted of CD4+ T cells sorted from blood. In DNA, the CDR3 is TGCAGCGACGTAAGGGCGGGGGACCCTTACAATGAGCAGTTCTTC. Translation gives CSDVRAGDPYNEQFF.